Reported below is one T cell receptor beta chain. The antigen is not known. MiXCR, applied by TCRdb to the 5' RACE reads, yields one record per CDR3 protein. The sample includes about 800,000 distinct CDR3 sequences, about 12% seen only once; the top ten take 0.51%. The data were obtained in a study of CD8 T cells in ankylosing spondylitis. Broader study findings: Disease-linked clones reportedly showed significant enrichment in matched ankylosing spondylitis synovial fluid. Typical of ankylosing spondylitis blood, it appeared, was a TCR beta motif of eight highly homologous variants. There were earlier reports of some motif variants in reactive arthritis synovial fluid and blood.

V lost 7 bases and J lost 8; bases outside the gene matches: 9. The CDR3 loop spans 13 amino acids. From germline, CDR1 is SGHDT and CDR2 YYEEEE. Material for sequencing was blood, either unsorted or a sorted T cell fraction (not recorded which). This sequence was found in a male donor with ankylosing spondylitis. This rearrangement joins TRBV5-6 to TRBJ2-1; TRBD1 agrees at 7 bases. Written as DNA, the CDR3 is TGTGCCAGCGGCCCGTCAAGGGGGCATGAGCAGTTCTTC. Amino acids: CASGPSRGHEQFF.